This T cell receptor (beta chain) is from a study of beta chain features in type 1 diabetes. As for the study in general: Under 140,000,000 sorted cells were examined across all samples.

Findings of the study overall: For Type 1 diabetes patients, all four CD4+ subsets carried TCRB CDR3s that were moderately but significantly shorter.

A remark on this clone: Its antigen is currently unknown.

The germline CDR1 and CDR2 sequences are LNHDA and SQIVND (reference sequence). The CDR3 is made up of 15 amino acids. With 7 bases clipped from V and 8 bases from J, the junction kept 9 bases outside the gene matches. Expressed TCRB transcripts were sequenced after all isolated RNA was converted to cDNA. The repertoire was sequenced with immunoSEQ multiplex PCR; TCRdb's copy has only in-frame clones and lacks some. This sample has 600,000 to 700,000 clones; about an eighth occur once, and the top ten carry 0.02% to 0.025%. V usage is TRBV19 and J usage is TRBJ2-3, with TRBD2 matching over 13 bases. The sequence derives from a man aged 18 to 30 with type 1 diabetes. Sequencing was performed on naive CD4+ T cells from blood. The CDR3: CASNPGTSGEGTQYF. The CDR3 coding sequence is TGTGCCAGTAATCCCGGGACTAGCGGGGAAGGTACGCAGTATTTT.